This record covers a single T cell receptor beta chain. The antigen is undetermined. This record belongs to a study of beta chain features in type 1 diabetes. On the study more broadly: The study examined around 99,000,000 sorted cells across all samples.

Study findings and constraints: Patients showed naive, central memory and Treg TCRB repertoires that appeared more similar than those of healthy donors. When VDJ junctions were examined, type 1 diabetes patients showed fewer insertions and more deletions. Shorter TCRB CDR3s, moderately but significantly so, marked every one of the four CD4+ subsets in Type 1 diabetes patients.

Every bit of the isolated RNA underwent reverse transcription, so sequencing read expressed TCRB transcripts. Produced via immunoSEQ multiplex PCR; TCRdb's table is partial and in-frame only. The table has some 290,000 clones, around 24% seen once. The CDR3 runs to 15 residues. V gave up 1 base and J gave up 3 bases, with 10 bases separating them. The V gene's germline CDR1 is SGHNT and CDR2 YYREEE (reference sequence). The source is a woman aged 25 to 39 with type 1 diabetes. The chain combines TRBV5-4 with TRBJ2-2, with D possibly matching TRBD2 (5 bases). The sample consisted of naive CD4+ T cells from blood. Here the CDR3 reads CASSLSPADTGELFF. The CDR3 DNA reads as TGTGCCAGCAGCTTGAGTCCAGCGGACACCGGGGAGCTGTTTTTT.